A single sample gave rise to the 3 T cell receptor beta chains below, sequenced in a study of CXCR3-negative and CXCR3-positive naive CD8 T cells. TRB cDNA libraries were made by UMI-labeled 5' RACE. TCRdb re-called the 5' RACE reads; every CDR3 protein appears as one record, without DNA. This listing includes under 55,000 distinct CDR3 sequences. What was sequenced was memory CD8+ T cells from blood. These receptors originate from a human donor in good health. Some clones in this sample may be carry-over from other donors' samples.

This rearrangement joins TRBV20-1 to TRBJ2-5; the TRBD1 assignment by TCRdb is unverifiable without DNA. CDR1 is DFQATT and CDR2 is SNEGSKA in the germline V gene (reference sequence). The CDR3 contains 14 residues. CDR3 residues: CSARGGARQETQYF.

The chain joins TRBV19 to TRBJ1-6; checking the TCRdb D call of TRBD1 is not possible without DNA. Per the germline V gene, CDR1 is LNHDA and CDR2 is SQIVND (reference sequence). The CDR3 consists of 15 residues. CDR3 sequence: CASSPLGGGNSPLHF.

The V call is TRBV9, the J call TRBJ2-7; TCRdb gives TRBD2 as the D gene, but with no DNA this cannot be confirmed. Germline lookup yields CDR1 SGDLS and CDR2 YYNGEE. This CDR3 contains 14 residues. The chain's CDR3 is CASSPLVDSYEQYF.